Listed below are T cell receptor beta chains from one sample, sequenced in a study of metastatic and nonmetastatic thyroid tumors. TCRdb ran MiXCR on the PCR reads. This table holds tens of thousands of clones, roughly 11% found once. Sequencing was done on a sample of blood. The receptors shown here come from a female donor with papillary thyroid cancer or a benign thyroid nodule (not recorded which). Some clones in this sample may be carry-over from other donors' samples. CDR3s include the opening cysteine and the closing phenylalanine or tryptophan. A D gene is named only where the DNA matches it firmly. Size values are once, few and many counts, or a class for expanded clones, and some rows have none.

CDR3: CATLPGLADNEQFF
DNA: TGTGCCACGTTGCCCGGACTAGCGGACAATGAGCAGTTCTTC
D: TRBD2
V: TRBV2
J: TRBJ2-1
size: many

CDR3: CASSVTRGYEQYF
DNA: TGTGCCAGCAGCGTAACCAGGGGATACGAGCAGTACTTC
D: .
V: TRBV14
J: TRBJ2-7
size: many

CDR3: CSARFQRDENEQYF
DNA: TGCAGTGCTAGGTTCCAGCGGGACGAAAACGAGCAGTACTTC
D: TRBD2
V: TRBV20-1
J: TRBJ2-7
size: many

CDR3: CASSLLAGGPGEQFF
DNA: TGCGCCAGCAGCTTGCTAGCGGGAGGGCCGGGTGAGCAGTTCTTC
D: TRBD2
V: TRBV5-1
J: TRBJ2-1
size: many

CDR3: CASSFTDTQYF
DNA: TGTGCCAGCAGCTTCACAGATACGCAGTATTTT
D: .
V: TRBV7-2
J: TRBJ2-3
size: many

CDR3: CASSLVSGRGTDTQYF
DNA: TGTGCCAGCAGCTTGGTTAGCGGGAGGGGCACAGATACGCAGTATTTT
D: TRBD2
V: TRBV7-3
J: TRBJ2-3
size: many

CDR3: CASSLGPAGYNEQFF
DNA: TGCGCCAGCAGCTTGGGGCCCGCGGGCTACAATGAGCAGTTCTTC
D: .
V: TRBV5-1
J: TRBJ2-1
size: many

CDR3: CASSTNSEAFF
DNA: TGCGCCAGCAGTACGAATTCTGAAGCTTTCTTT
D: .
V: TRBV5-1
J: TRBJ1-1
size: many

CDR3: CASSYGPSGANVLTF
DNA: TGTGCCAGCAGTTACGGCCCCTCTGGGGCCAACGTCCTGACTTTC
D: .
V: TRBV6-6
J: TRBJ2-6
size: many

CDR3: CASSSPLEDTQYF
DNA: TGTGCCAGCAGCTCGCCCTTGGAAGATACGCAGTATTTT
D: .
V: TRBV7-2
J: TRBJ2-3
size: many

CDR3: CASSPLDSNEKLFF
DNA: TGTGCCAGCAGCCCTTTGGATTCTAATGAAAAACTGTTTTTT
D: .
V: TRBV7-9
J: TRBJ1-4
size: many

CDR3: CASSEQGGWGTEAFF
DNA: TGTGCCAGCAGTGAACAGGGGGGGTGGGGGACTGAAGCTTTCTTT
D: TRBD1
V: TRBV6-1
J: TRBJ1-1
size: .

CDR3: CASSLLTDTQYF
DNA: TGTGCCAGCAGCCTCCTCACAGATACGCAGTATTTT
D: .
V: TRBV13
J: TRBJ2-3
size: many

CDR3: CASSEGRLTDTQYF
DNA: TGTGCCAGCAGTGAAGGTCGCTTAACAGATACGCAGTATTTT
D: .
V: TRBV2
J: TRBJ2-3
size: many

CDR3: CASSDSGQPNEQFF
DNA: TGTGCCAGCAGTGACTCGGGACAGCCCAATGAGCAGTTCTTC
D: TRBD1
V: TRBV6-4
J: TRBJ2-1
size: many

CDR3: CAISESNSVNEQFF
DNA: TGTGCCATCAGTGAGTCTAACTCCGTCAATGAGCAGTTCTTC
D: .
V: TRBV10-3
J: TRBJ2-1
size: many

CDR3: CAWSREVREKLFF
DNA: TGTGCCTGGAGTCGAGAAGTGAGGGAAAAACTGTTTTTT
D: .
V: TRBV30
J: TRBJ1-4
size: many

CDR3: CASSTRTGGYTIYF
DNA: TGTGCCAGCAGCACCCGGACAGGGGGCTACACCATATATTTT
D: TRBD1
V: TRBV11-2
J: TRBJ1-3
size: .

CDR3: CASTRDLGQFRETQYF
DNA: TGTGCCAGCACCCGGGACCTGGGACAATTTCGGGAGACCCAGTACTTC
D: .
V: TRBV6-1
J: TRBJ2-5
size: few

CDR3: CASSPPAGTDTQYF
DNA: TGTGCCAGCAGCCCCCCGGCAGGGACAGATACGCAGTATTTT
D: .
V: TRBV11-3
J: TRBJ2-3
size: many

CDR3: CASSHSGQGTGYTF
DNA: TGTGCCAGCAGCCACTCAGGACAGGGAACTGGCTACACCTTC
D: TRBD1
V: TRBV4-2
J: TRBJ1-2
size: many

CDR3: CASSLALGPSNQPQHF
DNA: TGTGCCAGCAGCTTGGCCTTGGGGCCCTCGAATCAGCCCCAGCATTTT
D: .
V: TRBV5-6
J: TRBJ1-5
size: many

CDR3: CASSSRVISRGITDLETQYF
DNA: TGTGCCAGCAGTTCGCGGGTTATCTCCAGGGGGATTACAGATCTAGAGACCCAGTACTTC
D: TRBD1
V: TRBV2
J: TRBJ2-5
size: many

CDR3: CASSLFGTGYEQYF
DNA: TGTGCCAGCAGCCTTTTTGGGACAGGGTACGAGCAGTACTTC
D: TRBD1
V: TRBV7-2
J: TRBJ2-7
size: .

CDR3: CASSHFGRYNEQFF
DNA: TGTGCCAGCAGTCATTTCGGCAGATACAATGAGCAGTTCTTC
D: .
V: TRBV27
J: TRBJ2-1
size: few

CDR3: CASTREANTGELFF
DNA: TGTGCCAGTACGAGGGAAGCGAACACCGGGGAGCTGTTTTTT
D: .
V: TRBV19
J: TRBJ2-2
size: many

CDR3: CAIGGDLNTEAFF
DNA: TGTGCCATCGGGGGGGACTTGAACACTGAAGCTTTCTTT
D: .
V: TRBV10-3
J: TRBJ1-1
size: many

CDR3: CASSLGSGGADYGYTF
DNA: TGCGCCAGCAGCTTGGGTTCCGGTGGGGCTGACTATGGCTACACCTTC
D: .
V: TRBV5-1
J: TRBJ1-2
size: few

CDR3: CASSLRGLRELFF
DNA: TGTGCCAGCAGTTTAAGGGGGCTGCGGGAGCTGTTTTTT
D: TRBD1
V: TRBV28
J: TRBJ2-2
size: many

CDR3: CASSYMGVQPQHF
DNA: TGTGCCAGCAGTTACATGGGGGTTCAGCCCCAGCATTTT
D: .
V: TRBV6-2/TRBV6-3
J: TRBJ1-5
size: many

CDR3: CSAYPDQGGELFF
DNA: TGCAGTGCTTACCCGGATCAGGGCGGGGAGCTGTTTTTT
D: .
V: TRBV20-1
J: TRBJ2-2
size: many